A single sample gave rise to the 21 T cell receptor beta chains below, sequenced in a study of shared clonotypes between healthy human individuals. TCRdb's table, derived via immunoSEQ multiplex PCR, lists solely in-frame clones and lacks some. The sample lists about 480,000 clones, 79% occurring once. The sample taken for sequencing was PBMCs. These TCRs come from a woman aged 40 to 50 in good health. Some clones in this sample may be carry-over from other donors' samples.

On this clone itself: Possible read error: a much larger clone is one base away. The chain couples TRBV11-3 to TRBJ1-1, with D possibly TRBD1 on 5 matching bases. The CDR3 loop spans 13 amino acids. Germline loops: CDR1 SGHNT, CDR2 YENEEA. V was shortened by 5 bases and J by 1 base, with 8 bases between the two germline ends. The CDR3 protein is CASSPGQNTEAFF. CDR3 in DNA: TGTGCCAGCAGCCCAGGACAGAACACTGAAGCTTTCTTT.

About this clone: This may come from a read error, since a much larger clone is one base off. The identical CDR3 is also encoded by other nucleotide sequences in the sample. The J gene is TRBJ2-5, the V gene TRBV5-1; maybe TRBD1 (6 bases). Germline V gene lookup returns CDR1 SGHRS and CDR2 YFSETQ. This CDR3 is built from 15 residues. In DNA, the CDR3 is TGCGCTAGCAGCCCGAGACAGGCCGGAGTGGAGACCCAGTACTTC. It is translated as CASSPRQAGVETQYF.

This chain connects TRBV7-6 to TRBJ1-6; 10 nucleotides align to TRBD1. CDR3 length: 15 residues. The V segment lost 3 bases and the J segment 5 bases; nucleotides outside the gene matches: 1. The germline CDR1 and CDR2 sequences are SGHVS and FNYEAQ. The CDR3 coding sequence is TGTGCCAGCAGCTTGGGGACAGGGGATAATTCACCCCTCCACTTT. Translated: CASSLGTGDNSPLHF.

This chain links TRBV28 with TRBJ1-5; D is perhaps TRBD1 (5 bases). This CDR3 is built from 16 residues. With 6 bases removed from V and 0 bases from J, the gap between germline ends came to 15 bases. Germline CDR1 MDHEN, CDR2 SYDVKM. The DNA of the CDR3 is TGTGCCAGCAGCCCTGACAGATATTATAGCAATCAGCCCCAGCATTTT. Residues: CASSPDRYYSNQPQHF. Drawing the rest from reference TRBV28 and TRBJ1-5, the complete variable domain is DVKVTQSSRYLVKRTGEKVFLECVQDMDHENMFWYRQDPGLGLRLIYFSYDVKMKEKGDIPEGYSVSREKKERFSLILESASTNQTSMYLCASSPDRYYSNQPQHFGDGTRLSIL.

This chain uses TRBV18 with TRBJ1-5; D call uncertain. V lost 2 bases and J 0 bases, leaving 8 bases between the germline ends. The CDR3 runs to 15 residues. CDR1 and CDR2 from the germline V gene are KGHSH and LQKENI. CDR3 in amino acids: CASSPWEGSNQPQHF. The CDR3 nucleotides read TGTGCCAGCTCACCATGGGAGGGTAGCAATCAGCCCCAGCATTTT.

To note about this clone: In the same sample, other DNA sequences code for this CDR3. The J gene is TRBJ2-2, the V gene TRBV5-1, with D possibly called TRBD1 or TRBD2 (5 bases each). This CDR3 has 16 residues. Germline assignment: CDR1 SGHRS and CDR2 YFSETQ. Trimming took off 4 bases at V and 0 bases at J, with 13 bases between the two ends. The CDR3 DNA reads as TGCGCCAGCAGCAGCTCCGGGACCACGAACACCGGGGAGCTGTTTTTT. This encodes CASSSSGTTNTGELFF. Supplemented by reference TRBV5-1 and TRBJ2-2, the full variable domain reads KAGVTQTPRYLIKTRGQQVTLSCSPISGHRSVSWYQQTPGQGLQFLFEYFSETQRNKGNFPGRFSGRQFSNSRSEMNVSTLELGDSALYLCASSSSGTTNTGELFFGEGSRLTVL.

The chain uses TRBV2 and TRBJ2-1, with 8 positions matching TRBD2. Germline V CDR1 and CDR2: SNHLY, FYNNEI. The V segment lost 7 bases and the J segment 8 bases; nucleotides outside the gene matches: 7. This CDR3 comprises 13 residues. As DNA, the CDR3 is TGTGCCAGCACCTGGCGGGAGGCCTATGAGCAGTTCTTC. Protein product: CASTWREAYEQFF.

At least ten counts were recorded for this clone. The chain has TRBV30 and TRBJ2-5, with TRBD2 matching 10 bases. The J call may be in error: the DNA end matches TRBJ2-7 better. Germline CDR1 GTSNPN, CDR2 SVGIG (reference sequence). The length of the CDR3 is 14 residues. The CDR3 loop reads CAWSRGLAIYEQYF. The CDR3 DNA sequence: TGTGCCTGGAGTAGGGGACTAGCGATATACGAGCAGTACTTC.

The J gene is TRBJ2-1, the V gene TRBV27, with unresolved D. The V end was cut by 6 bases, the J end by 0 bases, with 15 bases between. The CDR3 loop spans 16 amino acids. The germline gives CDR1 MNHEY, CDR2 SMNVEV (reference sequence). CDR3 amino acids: CASRSRTASSYNEQFF. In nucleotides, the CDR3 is TGTGCCAGCAGATCACGGACGGCTAGCTCCTACAATGAGCAGTTCTTC.

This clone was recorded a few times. Here the CDR3 reads CAWSAEKKEAFF. CDR3 sequence (DNA): TGTGCCTGGAGTGCCGAGAAGAAAGAAGCTTTCTTT. This chain connects TRBV30 to TRBJ1-1; D is uncertain. V shed 1 base and J shed 8 bases, with 11 bases lying between them. The V gene's germline CDR1 is GTSNPN and CDR2 SVGIG (reference sequence). The CDR3 runs 12 residues.

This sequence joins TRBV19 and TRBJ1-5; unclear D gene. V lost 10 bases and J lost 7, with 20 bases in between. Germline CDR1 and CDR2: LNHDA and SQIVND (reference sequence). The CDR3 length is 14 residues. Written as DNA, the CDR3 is TGTGCCACCTCACCCGTCCCAGGAAACCAGCCCCAGCATTTT. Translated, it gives CATSPVPGNQPQHF.

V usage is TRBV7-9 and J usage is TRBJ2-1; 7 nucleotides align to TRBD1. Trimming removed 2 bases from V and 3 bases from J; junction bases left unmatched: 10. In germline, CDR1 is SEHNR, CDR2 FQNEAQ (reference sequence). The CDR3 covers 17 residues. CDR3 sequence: CASSLRGGGRGYNEQFF. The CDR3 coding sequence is TGTGCCAGCAGCTTAAGAGGGGGCGGAAGAGGCTACAATGAGCAGTTCTTC.

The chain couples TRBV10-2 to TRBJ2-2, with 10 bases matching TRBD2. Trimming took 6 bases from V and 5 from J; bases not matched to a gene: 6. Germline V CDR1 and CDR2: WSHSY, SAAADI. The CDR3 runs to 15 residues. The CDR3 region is CASRTAGGGTGELFF. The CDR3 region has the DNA TGCGCCAGCAGGACAGCGGGAGGGGGTACCGGGGAGCTGTTTTTT.

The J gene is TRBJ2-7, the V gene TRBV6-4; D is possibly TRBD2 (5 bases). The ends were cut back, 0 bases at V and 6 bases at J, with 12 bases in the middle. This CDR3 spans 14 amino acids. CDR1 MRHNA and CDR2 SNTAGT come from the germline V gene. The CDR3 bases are TGTGCCAGCAGTGACTCGGTGGACTCCGGCGAGCAGTACTTC. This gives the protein CASSDSVDSGEQYF.

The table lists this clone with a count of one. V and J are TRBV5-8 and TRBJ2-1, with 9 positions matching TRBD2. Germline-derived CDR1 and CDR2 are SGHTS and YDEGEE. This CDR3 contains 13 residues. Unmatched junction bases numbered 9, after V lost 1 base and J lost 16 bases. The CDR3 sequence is CASSLTTGTSKFF. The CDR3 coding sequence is TGTGCCAGCAGCTTGACAACCGGGACTAGCAAATTCTTC.

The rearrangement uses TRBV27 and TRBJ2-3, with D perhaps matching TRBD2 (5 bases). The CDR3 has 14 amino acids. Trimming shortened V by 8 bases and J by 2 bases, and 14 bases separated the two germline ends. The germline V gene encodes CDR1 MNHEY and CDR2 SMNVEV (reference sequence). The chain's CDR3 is CASGQSGNTDTQYF. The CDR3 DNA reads TGTGCCAGCGGGCAGTCGGGGAACACAGATACGCAGTATTTT.

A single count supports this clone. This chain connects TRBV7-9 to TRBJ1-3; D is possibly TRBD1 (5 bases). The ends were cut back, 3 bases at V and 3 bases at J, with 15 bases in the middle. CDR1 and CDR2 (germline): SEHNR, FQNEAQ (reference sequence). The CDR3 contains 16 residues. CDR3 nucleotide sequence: TGTGCCAGCAGCTTTGGTGGGACCGACAGTGGAAACACCATATATTTT. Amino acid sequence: CASSFGGTDSGNTIYF.

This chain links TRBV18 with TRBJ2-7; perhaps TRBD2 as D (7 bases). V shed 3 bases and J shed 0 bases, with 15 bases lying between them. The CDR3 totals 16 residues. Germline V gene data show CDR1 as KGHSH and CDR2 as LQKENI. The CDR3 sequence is CASSPARGGISYEQYF. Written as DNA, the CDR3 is TGTGCCAGCTCACCGGCTAGGGGGGGAATCTCCTACGAGCAGTACTTC.

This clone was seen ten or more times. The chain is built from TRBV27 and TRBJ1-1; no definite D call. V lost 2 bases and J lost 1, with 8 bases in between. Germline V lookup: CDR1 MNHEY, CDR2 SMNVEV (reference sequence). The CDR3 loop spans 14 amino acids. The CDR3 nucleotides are TGTGCCAGCAGTTTAAGTGTCGGGAACACTGAAGCTTTCTTT. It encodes CASSLSVGNTEAFF.

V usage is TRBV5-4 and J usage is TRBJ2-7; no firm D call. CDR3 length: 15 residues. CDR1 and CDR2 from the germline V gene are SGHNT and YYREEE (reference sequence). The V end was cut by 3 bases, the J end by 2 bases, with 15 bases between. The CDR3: CASSSPGAQTYEQYF. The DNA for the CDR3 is TGTGCCAGCAGCTCCCCCGGTGCGCAGACCTACGAGCAGTACTTC.

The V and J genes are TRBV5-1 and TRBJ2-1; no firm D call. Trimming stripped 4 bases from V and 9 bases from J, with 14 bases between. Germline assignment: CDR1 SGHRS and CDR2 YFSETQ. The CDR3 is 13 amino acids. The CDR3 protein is CASSTRTSGEQFF. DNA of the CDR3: TGCGCCAGCAGCACACGGACGAGTGGTGAGCAGTTCTTC.